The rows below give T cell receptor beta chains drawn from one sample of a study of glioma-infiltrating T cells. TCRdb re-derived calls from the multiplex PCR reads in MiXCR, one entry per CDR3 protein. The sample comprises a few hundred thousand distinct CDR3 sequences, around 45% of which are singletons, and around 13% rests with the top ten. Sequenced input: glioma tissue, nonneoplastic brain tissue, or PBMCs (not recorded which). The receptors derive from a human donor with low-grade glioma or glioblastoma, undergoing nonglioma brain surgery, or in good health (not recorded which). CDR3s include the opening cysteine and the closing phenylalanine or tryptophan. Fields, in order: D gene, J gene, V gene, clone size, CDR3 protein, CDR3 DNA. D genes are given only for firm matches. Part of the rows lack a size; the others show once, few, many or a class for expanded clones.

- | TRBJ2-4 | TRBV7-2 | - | CASSSGIRNIQYF | TGTGCCAGCAGCTCTGGGATAAGAAACATTCAGTACTTC
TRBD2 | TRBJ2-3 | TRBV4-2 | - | CASSEVLAGSDTQYF | TGTGCCAGCAGCGAAGTTTTAGCGGGATCAGATACGCAGTATTTT
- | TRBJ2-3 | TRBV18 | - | CASSPLRFSTDTQYF | TGTGCCAGCTCACCACTGAGGTTTAGCACAGATACGCAGTATTTT
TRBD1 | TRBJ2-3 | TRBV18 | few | CASSGQGSTDTQYF | TGTGCCAGCTCAGGACAGGGAAGCACAGATACGCAGTATTTT
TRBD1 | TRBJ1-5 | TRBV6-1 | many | CASSRDRGIQPQHF | TGTGCCAGCAGCAGGGACAGGGGAATTCAGCCCCAGCATTTT
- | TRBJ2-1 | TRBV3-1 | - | CASSPIGNEQFF | TGTGCCAGCAGCCCAATTGGGAATGAGCAGTTCTTC
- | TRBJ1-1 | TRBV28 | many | CASSLPFDSPEAFF | TGTGCCAGCAGTTTACCCTTCGACAGTCCTGAAGCTTTCTTT
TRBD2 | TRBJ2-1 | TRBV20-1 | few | CSARVGTSSYNEQFF | TGCAGTGCTAGAGTTGGGACTAGCTCCTACAATGAGCAGTTCTTC
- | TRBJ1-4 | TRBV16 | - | CASRPAAATNEKLFF | TGTGCCAGCAGACCGGCCGCCGCAACTAATGAAAAACTGTTTTTT
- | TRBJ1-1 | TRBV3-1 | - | CASSQGGRHLNTEAFF | TGTGCCAGCAGCCAAGGGGGCAGGCACTTGAACACTGAAGCTTTCTTT
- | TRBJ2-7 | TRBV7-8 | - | CASSTGAYEQYF | TGTGCCAGCAGTACCGGAGCCTACGAGCAGTACTTC
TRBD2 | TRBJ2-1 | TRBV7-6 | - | CASSLAPEREGRNEQFF | TGTGCCAGCAGCTTAGCGCCAGAGCGGGAGGGTAGGAATGAGCAGTTCTTC
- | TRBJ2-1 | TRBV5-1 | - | CASSQGNGGRNEQFF | TGCGCCAGCAGCCAGGGAAACGGGGGCAGGAATGAGCAGTTCTTC
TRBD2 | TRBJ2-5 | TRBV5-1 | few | CASSLSLAGGETQYF | TGCGCCAGCAGCTTATCACTAGCGGGAGGGGAGACCCAGTACTTC
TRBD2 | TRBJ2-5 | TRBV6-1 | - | CASSKLAGVQAQYF | TGTGCCAGCAGCAAACTAGCGGGAGTTCAGGCCCAGTACTTC
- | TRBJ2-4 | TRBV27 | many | CASSPRTDFTLAKNIQYF | TGTGCCAGCAGTCCCCGGACGGATTTTACTCTAGCCAAAAACATTCAGTACTTC
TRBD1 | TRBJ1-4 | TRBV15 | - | CATSLRTGGNEKLFF | TGTGCCACCAGCTTAAGGACAGGGGGAAATGAAAAACTGTTTTTT
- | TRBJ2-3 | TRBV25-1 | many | CASSAHLGDHTDTQYF | TGTGCCAGCAGTGCTCACCTAGGGGACCACACAGATACGCAGTATTTT
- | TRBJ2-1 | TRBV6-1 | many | CASTAYNEQFF | TGTGCCAGCACAGCTTACAATGAGCAGTTCTTC
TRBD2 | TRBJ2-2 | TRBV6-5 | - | CDSSLLVRWRERTGELFF | TGTGACAGTAGTTTATTAGTTCGGTGGCGGGAGAGGACCGGGGAGCTGTTTTTT
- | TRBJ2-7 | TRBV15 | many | CATSLRGGYEQYF | TGTGCCACCAGCTTGAGAGGGGGTTACGAGCAGTACTTC
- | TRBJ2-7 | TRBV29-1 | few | CSVGLPSYEQYF | TGCAGCGTTGGCCTACCCTCCTACGAGCAGTACTTC
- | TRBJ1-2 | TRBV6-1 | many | CASSPGTDYYGYTF | TGTGCCAGCAGTCCCGGCACTGATTACTATGGCTACACCTTC
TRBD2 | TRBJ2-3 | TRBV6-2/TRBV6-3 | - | CASTDEGLIGTDTQYF | TGTGCCAGCACCGACGAGGGACTAATTGGCACAGATACGCAGTATTTT
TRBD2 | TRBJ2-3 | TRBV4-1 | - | CASSQDLLAGVTDTQYF | TGCGCCAGCAGCCAAGATCTTCTAGCGGGAGTTACAGATACGCAGTATTTT
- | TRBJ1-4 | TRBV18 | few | CASSPPSQQNNEKLFF | TGTGCCAGCTCACCACCATCGCAACAGAATAATGAAAAACTGTTTTTT
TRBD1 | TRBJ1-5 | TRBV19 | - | CASSIRTGGEPQHF | TGTGCCAGTAGTATTCGGACAGGGGGGGAGCCCCAGCATTTT
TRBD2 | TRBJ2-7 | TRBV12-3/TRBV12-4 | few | CASSNGKLAGVLSYEQYF | TGTGCCAGCAGCAACGGGAAGCTAGCGGGAGTCCTAAGCTACGAGCAGTACTTC
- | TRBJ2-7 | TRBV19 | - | CASSTGLLKVYEQYF | TGTGCCAGTAGTACCGGGCTCTTAAAGGTCTACGAGCAGTACTTC
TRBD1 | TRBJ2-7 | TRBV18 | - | CASSTGQGNREQYF | TGTGCCAGCTCAACGGGACAGGGGAACAGGGAGCAGTACTTC
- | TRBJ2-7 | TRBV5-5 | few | CASSSKTSSTYEQYF | TGTGCCAGCAGCTCCAAAACTAGCAGTACCTACGAGCAGTACTTC
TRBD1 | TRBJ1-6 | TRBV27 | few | CASSPLGQGVDSTLHF | TGTGCCAGCAGTCCCCTAGGACAGGGCGTAGATTCAACCCTCCACTTT
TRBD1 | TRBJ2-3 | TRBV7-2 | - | CGSSLLGQGTDTQYF | TGTGGCAGCAGCTTATTGGGACAGGGAACAGATACGCAGTATTTT
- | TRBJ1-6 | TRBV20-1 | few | CSAGYSPLHF | TGCAGTGCCGGATATTCACCCCTCCACTTT
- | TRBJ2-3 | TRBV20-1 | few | CSARRLARSTDTQYF | TGCAGTGCTAGACGGCTAGCGCGGAGCACAGATACGCAGTATTTT
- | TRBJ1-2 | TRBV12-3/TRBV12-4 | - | CASSFGAVGDYGYTF | TGTGCCAGCAGTTTCGGGGCGGTTGGAGACTATGGCTACACCTTC
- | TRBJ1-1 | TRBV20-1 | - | CSARAWDSRVLGTEAFF | TGCAGTGCTAGGGCATGGGACTCCAGGGTGTTGGGCACTGAAGCTTTCTTT
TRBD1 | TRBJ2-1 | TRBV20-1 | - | CSARGLSDRARNEQFF | TGCAGTGCTAGAGGCCTTTCGGACAGGGCCCGCAATGAGCAGTTCTTC
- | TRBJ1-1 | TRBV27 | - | CASREGGGTEAFF | TGTGCCAGCAGGGAGGGAGGCGGCACTGAAGCTTTCTTT
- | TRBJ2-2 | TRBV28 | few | CASSTANTGELFF | TGTGCCAGTTCCACTGCGAACACCGGGGAGCTGTTTTTT
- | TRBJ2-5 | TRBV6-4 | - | CASSDSVSYQETQYF | TGTGCCAGCAGTGACTCGGTGAGCTATCAAGAGACCCAGTACTTC
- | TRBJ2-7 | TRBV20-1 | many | CSAPGWGRRDEQYF | TGCAGTGCCCCTGGCTGGGGGCGCAGAGACGAGCAGTACTTC
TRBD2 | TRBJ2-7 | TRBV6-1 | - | CASAGGSGPPGEQYF | TGTGCCAGCGCGGGAGGGAGCGGACCCCCGGGAGAGCAGTACTTC
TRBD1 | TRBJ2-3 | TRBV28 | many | CASSLGGQSTDTQYF | TGTGCCAGCAGTTTAGGGGGACAGAGCACAGATACGCAGTATTTT
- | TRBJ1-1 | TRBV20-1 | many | CSARVGQDFIEAFF | TGCAGTGCTAGAGTGGGACAAGACTTCATTGAAGCTTTCTTT
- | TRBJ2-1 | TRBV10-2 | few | CASSYSGGSYNGQFF | TGTGCCAGCAGTTACTCTGGCGGATCCTACAATGGGCAGTTCTTC
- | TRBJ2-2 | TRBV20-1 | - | CGARDTGELFF | TGCGGGGCCCGGGACACCGGGGAGCTGTTTTTT
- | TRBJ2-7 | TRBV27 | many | CASSSRDPRRDEQYF | TGTGCCAGCAGCTCCCGGGACCCCAGGCGGGACGAGCAGTACTTC
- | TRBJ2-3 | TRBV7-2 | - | CASSLASQAATQYF | TGTGCCAGCAGCTTAGCGAGCCAGGCCGCTACGCAGTATTTT
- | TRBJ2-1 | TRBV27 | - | CAGILNRDPMGNEQFF | TGTGCCGGCATTTTAAACCGGGACCCCATGGGTAATGAGCAGTTCTTC
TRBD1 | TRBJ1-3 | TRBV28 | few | CASSLWGTGRGNTIYF | TGTGCCAGCAGTTTATGGGGGACAGGGCGAGGAAACACCATATATTTT
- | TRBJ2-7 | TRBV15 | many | CATSRDPGVGFEQYF | TGTGCCACCAGCAGAGATCCAGGGGTCGGGTTCGAGCAGTACTTC
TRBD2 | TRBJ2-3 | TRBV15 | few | CATSREASGRDTQYF | TGTGCCACCAGCAGAGAGGCTAGCGGGAGAGATACGCAGTATTTT
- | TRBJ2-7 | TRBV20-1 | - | CSASDRTRYEQYF | TGCAGTGCGTCGGACCGGACACGGTACGAGCAGTACTTC
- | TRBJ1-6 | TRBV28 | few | CASSPGPHF | TGTGCCAGCAGCCCGGGCCCCCACTTT
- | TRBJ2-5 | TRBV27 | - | CASQRGDWAGAQYF | TGTGCCAGTCAAAGGGGGGACTGGGCGGGGGCCCAGTACTTC
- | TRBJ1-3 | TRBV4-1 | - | CASSQDTQDSSGNTIYF | TGCGCCAGCAGCCAAGATACCCAGGACAGCTCTGGAAACACCATATATTTT
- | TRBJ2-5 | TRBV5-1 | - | CASSTTPSGTQYF | TGCGCCAGCAGCACGACCCCGAGCGGGACCCAGTACTTC
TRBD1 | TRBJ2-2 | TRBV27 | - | CASSPHPGQGHGELFF | TGTGCCAGCAGTCCCCACCCGGGACAGGGTCACGGGGAGCTGTTTTTT
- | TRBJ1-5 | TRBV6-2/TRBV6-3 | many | CASSYSGREVQPQHF | TGTGCCAGCAGTTACTCGGGGAGGGAGGTACAGCCCCAGCATTTT